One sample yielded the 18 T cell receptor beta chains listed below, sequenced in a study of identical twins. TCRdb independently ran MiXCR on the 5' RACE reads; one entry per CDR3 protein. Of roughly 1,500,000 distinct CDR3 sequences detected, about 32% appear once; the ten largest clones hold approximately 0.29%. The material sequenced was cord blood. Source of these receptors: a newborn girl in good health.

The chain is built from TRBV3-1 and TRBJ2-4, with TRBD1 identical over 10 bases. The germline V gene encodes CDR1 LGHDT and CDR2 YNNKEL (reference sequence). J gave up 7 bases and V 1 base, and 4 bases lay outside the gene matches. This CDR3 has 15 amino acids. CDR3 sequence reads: CASSQGPDRGNIQYF. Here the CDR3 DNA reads TGTGCCAGCAGCCAAGGACCGGACAGGGGGAACATTCAGTACTTC.

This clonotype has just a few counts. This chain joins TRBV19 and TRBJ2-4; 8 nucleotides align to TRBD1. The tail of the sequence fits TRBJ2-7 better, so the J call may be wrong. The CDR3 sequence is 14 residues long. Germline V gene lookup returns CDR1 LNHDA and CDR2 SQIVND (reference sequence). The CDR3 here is CASSVQGARYEQYF. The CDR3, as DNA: TGTGCCAGTAGTGTCCAGGGGGCGAGGTACGAGCAGTACTTC.

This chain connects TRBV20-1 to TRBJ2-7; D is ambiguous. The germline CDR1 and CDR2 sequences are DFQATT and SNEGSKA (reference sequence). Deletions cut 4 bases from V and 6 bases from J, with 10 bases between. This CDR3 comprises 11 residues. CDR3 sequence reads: CSATLFLEQYF. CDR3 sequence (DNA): TGCAGTGCTACCCTTTTTCTCGAGCAGTACTTC.

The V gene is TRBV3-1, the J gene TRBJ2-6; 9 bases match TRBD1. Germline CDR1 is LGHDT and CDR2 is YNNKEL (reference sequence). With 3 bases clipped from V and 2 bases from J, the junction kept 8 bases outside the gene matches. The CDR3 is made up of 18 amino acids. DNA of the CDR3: TGTGCCAGCAGCCAGGATTATACAGGGGGCACTGGGGCCAACGTCCTGACTTTC. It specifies CASSQDYTGGTGANVLTF.

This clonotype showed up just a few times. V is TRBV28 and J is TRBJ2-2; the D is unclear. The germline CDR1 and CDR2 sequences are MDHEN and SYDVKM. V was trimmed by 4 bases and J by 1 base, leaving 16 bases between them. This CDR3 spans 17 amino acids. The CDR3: CASSWESINLNTGELFF. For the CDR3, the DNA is TGTGCCAGCAGTTGGGAATCGATTAACCTGAACACCGGGGAGCTGTTTTTT.

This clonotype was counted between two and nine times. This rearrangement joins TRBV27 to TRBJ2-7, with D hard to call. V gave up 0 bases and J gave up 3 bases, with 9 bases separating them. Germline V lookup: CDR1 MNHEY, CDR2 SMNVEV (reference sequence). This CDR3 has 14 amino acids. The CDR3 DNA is TGTGCCAGCAGTTTATCGGAGCTTAGCTACGAGCAGTACTTC. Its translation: CASSLSELSYEQYF.

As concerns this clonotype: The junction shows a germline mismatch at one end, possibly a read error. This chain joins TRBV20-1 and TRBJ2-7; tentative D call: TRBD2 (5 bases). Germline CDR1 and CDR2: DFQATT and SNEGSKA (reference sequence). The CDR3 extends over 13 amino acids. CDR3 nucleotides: TGCAGTACTAGTCTCGCGGCCCCATACGAGCAGTACTTC. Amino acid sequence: CSTSLAAPYEQYF.

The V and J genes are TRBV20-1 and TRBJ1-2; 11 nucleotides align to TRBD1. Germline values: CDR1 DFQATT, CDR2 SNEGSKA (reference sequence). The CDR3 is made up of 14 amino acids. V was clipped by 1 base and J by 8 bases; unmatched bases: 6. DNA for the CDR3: TGCAGTGCTAGAGTTACGGGACAGGGGGTCGGCTACACCTTC. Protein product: CSARVTGQGVGYTF.

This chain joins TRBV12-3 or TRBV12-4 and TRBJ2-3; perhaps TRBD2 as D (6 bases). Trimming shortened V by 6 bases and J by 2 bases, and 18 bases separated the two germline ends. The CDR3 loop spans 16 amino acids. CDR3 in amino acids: CASSSTGLFPTDTQYF. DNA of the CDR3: TGTGCCAGCAGCTCTACAGGACTATTCCCCACAGATACGCAGTATTTT.

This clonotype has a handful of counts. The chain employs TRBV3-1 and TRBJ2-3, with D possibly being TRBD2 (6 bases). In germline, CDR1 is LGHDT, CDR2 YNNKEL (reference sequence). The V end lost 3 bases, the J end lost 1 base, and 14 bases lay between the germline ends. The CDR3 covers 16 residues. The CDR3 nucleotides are TGTGCCAGCAGCCAGAAGGTGACTAGTGGCACAGATACGCAGTATTTT. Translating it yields CASSQKVTSGTDTQYF.

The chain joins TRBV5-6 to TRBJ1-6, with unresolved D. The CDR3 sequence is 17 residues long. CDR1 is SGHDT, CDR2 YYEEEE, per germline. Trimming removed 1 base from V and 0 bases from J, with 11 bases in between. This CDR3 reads CASSLSRRLSYNSPLHF. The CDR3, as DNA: TGTGCCAGCAGCTTGTCTCGGCGACTCTCCTATAATTCACCCCTCCACTTT. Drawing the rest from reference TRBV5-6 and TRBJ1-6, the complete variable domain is DAGVTQSPTHLIKTRGQQVTLRCSPKSGHDTVSWYQQALGQGPQFIFQYYEEEERQRGNFPDRFSGHQFPNYSSELNVNALLLGDSALYLCASSLSRRLSYNSPLHFGNGTRLTVT.

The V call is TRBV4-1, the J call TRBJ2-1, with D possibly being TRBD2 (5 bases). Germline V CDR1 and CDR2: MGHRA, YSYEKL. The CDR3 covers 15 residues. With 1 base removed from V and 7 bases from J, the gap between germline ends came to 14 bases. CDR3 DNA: TGCGCCAGCAGCCAAGCTGTCGGGGTCAGTAATGAGCAGTTCTTC. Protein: CASSQAVGVSNEQFF.

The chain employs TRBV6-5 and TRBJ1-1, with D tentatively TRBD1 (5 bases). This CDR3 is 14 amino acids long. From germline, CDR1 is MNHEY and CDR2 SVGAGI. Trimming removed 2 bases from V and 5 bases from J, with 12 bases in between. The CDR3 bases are TGTGCCAGCAGTTACCGGGGGTATGGTACTGAAGCTTTCTTT. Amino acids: CASSYRGYGTEAFF.

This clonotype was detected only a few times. This CDR3 is CASSAYREGVTDTQYF. The CDR3 DNA reads as TGTGCCAGCAGCGCCTACAGGGAAGGTGTCACAGATACGCAGTATTTT. The V and J genes are TRBV7-9 and TRBJ2-3, with D perhaps matching TRBD1 (6 bases). This CDR3 is 16 amino acids long. Trimming pared 5 bases from V and 2 bases from J, leaving 17 bases between. Germline CDR1 is SEHNR and CDR2 is FQNEAQ (reference sequence).

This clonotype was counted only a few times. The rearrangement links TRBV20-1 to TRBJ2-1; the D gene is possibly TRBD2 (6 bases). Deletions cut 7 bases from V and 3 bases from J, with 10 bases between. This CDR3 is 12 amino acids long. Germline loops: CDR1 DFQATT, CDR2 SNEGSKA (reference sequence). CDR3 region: CSVIAVYNEQFF. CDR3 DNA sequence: TGCAGTGTTATAGCGGTCTACAATGAGCAGTTCTTC.

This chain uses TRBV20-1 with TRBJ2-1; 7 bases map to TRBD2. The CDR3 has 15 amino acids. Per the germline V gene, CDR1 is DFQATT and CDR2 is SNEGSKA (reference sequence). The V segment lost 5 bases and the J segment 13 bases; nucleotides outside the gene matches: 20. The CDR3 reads CSAGRLAELKETQFF. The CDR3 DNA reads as TGCAGTGCTGGGAGACTAGCTGAGCTTAAAGAGACCCAGTTCTTC.

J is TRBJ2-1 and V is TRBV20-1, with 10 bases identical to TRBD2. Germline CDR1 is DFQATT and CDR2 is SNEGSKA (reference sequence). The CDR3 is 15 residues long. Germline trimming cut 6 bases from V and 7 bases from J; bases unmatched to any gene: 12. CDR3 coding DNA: TGCAGTGCCCCTCAACTAGCGGGATTGGTAAATGAGCAGTTCTTC. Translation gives CSAPQLAGLVNEQFF.

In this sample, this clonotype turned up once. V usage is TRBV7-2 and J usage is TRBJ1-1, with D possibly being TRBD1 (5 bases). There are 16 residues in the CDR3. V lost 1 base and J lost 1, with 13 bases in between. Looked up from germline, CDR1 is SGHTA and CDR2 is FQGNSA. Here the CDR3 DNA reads TGTGCCAGCAGCTTAGTATCAGCCGGGACGAACACTGAAGCTTTCTTT. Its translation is CASSLVSAGTNTEAFF. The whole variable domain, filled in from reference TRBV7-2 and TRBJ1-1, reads GAGVSQSPSNKVTEKGKDVELRCDPISGHTALYWYRQSLGQGLEFLIYFQGNSAPDKSGLPSDRFSAERTGGSVSTLTIQRTQQEDSAVYLCASSLVSAGTNTEAFFGQGTRLTVV.